This T cell receptor beta chain was found in a study of identical twins. Study outcomes and limitations: Carriage of fewer insertions was seen in abundant cord blood beta clonotypes, whereas memory repertoires showed none. Models underestimated out-of-frame TCR alpha sharing in monozygotic twins.

Via MiXCR, TCRdb re-called the 5' RACE reads, giving one row per CDR3 protein. The profile covers 1.5 million to 2 million distinct CDR3 sequences, with about 32% appearing a single time and 0.25% to 0.3% taken by the ten largest. With regard to this clonotype: Its antigen remains unidentified.

The CDR3 extends over 14 amino acids. The V and J ends lost 4 bases and 5 bases respectively, with 12 bases between them. The germline CDR1 and CDR2 sequences are SGHAT and FQNNGV. The chain has TRBV11-2 and TRBJ2-1, with D perhaps matching TRBD1 (5 bases). The clonotype comes from a newborn girl in good health. Material: cord blood. DNA of the CDR3: TGTGCCAGCAGCTCCTTACAAGGGGACAATGAGCAGTTCTTC. Its translation: CASSSLQGDNEQFF.